This TCR beta chain originates from a study of response to subunit inactivated influenza vaccine. TCRdb passed the RT-PCR reads through MiXCR, listing each CDR3 protein once. The sample shows approximately 530,000 distinct CDR3 sequences, 10% to 15% of them seen only once. This clonotype was picked up a small number of times. Germline V gene lookup returns CDR1 SNHLY and CDR2 FYNNEI. This CDR3 has 15 residues. V was clipped by 2 bases and J by 6 bases; unmatched bases: 5. V is TRBV2 and J is TRBJ2-1; the match to TRBD1 covers 9 bases. The specimen was PBMCs from blood, collected 40 to 50 days after vaccination. The clonotype was recovered from a man between 45 and 60 years old who received an inactivated influenza vaccine. The CDR3, as DNA: TGTGCCAGCAGTGAATGGGGACAGGGTATCAATGAGCAGTTCTTC. Encoded protein: CASSEWGQGINEQFF.